What follows are 29 T cell receptor beta chains derived from one specimen sequenced in a study of T-cell memory formation after mild COVID-19. TCRdb ran MiXCR on the 5' RACE reads and lists one entry per CDR3 protein. The sample yields about 240,000 distinct CDR3 sequences, over 8.5% seen once. Sequencing used PBMCs or a T cell subset sorted from them (not recorded which). These receptors originate from a man between 18 and 35 years old who had mild COVID-19 (a few samples of this study predate the infection). Cell type and time point are not known.

This clonotype was seen at least ten times. The CDR3 loop reads CASTYGVAETQYF. CDR3 DNA: TGTGCCAGCACCTACGGTGTAGCGGAGACCCAGTACTTC. V and J are TRBV5-5 and TRBJ2-5; the D gene is possibly TRBD2 (5 bases). The V end lost 6 bases, the J end lost 5 bases, and 14 bases lay between the germline ends. Germline-derived CDR1 and CDR2 are SGHKS and YYEKEE (reference sequence). The CDR3 loop spans 13 amino acids.

This clonotype has a count of ten or more. The chain links TRBV6-5 to TRBJ1-1; D gene ambiguous. Per germline, CDR1 MNHEY and CDR2 SVGAGI. V gave up 4 bases and J gave up 1 base, with 10 bases separating them. This CDR3 is 14 amino acids long. CDR3 nucleotides: TGTGCCAGCAGTTCCAACCGTAGGAACACTGAAGCTTTCTTT. As protein: CASSSNRRNTEAFF.

Written as DNA, the CDR3 is TGTGCCAGCAGACGTGGGCCATTTGAAGCTTTCTTT. This codes for CASRRGPFEAFF. The V gene is TRBV6-2 or TRBV6-3, the J gene TRBJ1-1, with D unclear. Germline lookup yields CDR1 MNHEY and CDR2 SVGEGT. Trimming removed 6 bases from V and 7 bases from J, with 12 bases in between. CDR3 length: 12 residues.

The chain couples TRBV6-1 to TRBJ2-5; D gene uncertain. The CDR3 covers 13 residues. Trimming removed 8 bases from V and 7 bases from J, with 17 bases in between. Germline CDR1 and CDR2: MNHNS and SASEGT. CDR3 nucleotides: TGTGCCAGCGTGGGCCAGATCCTCGGGACCCAGTACTTC. It encodes CASVGQILGTQYF.

The genes are TRBV6-4 and TRBJ1-6; D ambiguous. Germline V lookup: CDR1 MRHNA, CDR2 SNTAGT. Trimming removed 8 bases from V and 8 bases from J, with 13 bases in between. There are 13 residues in the CDR3. The CDR3 is CASRRGRDSPLHF. The DNA of the CDR3 is TGTGCCAGCCGTCGGGGAAGGGATTCACCCCTCCACTTT.

This clonotype was recorded many times. This CDR3 is CASSLGGQSYEQYF. The CDR3 DNA is TGTGCCAGCAGCTTAGGGGGACAATCCTACGAGCAGTACTTC. The chain links TRBV11-2 to TRBJ2-7, with D possibly matching TRBD1 (6 bases). Trimming cost V 1 base and J 1 base, with 8 bases left between them. The V gene's germline CDR1 is SGHAT and CDR2 FQNNGV. The CDR3 spans 14 residues.

This clonotype was detected ten times or more. The J gene is TRBJ2-1, the V gene TRBV13, with 8 bases that match TRBD2. This CDR3 contains 14 residues. Trimming removed 5 bases from V and 2 bases from J; junction bases left unmatched: 2. Per the germline V gene, CDR1 is PRHDT and CDR2 is FYEKMQ (reference sequence). The DNA of the CDR3 is TGTGCCAGCAGCCGCGGGAGGCCCTACAATGAGCAGTTCTTC. Translated: CASSRGRPYNEQFF.

This clonotype has only a few counts. This chain links TRBV6-2 or TRBV6-3 with TRBJ2-3; TRBD2 aligns across 9 bases. V shed 11 bases, J shed 2 bases, and the junction held 11 bases outside the gene matches. CDR1 is MNHEY and CDR2 is SVGEGT in the germline V gene. CDR3 size: 15 residues. Written as DNA, the CDR3 is TGTGCCGGAAGCGGGGGGCTATCTTCCACAGATACGCAGTATTTT. Its protein is CAGSGGLSSTDTQYF.

The gene calls are TRBV28 and TRBJ2-7, with 16 positions matching TRBD2. The ends lost 5 bases at V and 5 bases at J; junction bases unmatched: 9. This CDR3 is 17 amino acids long. Germline CDR1 and CDR2: MDHEN and SYDVKM. The CDR3 region has the DNA TGTGCCAGCAGTCCTCCGGGACTAGCGGGGGGGTTCGACGAGCAGTACGTC. Translation gives CASSPPGLAGGFDEQYV.

This chain connects TRBV19 to TRBJ2-7, with D uncertain. Per the germline V gene, CDR1 is LNHDA and CDR2 is SQIVND (reference sequence). Trimming stripped 3 bases from V and 2 bases from J, with 14 bases between. The CDR3 runs 15 residues. The CDR3, as DNA: TGTGCCAGTAGTATCGACCGACAAAGTCCCTACGAGCAGTACTTC. This codes for CASSIDRQSPYEQYF.

The genes are TRBV9 and TRBJ2-2; the D gene is possibly TRBD1 (6 bases). CDR3 size: 12 residues. The germline gives CDR1 SGDLS, CDR2 YYNGEE. The V gene lost 3 bases and the J gene lost 13 bases, with 13 bases spanning the gap. Written as DNA, the CDR3 is TGTGCCAGCAGCGATGGGGGACAAGCGCTGTTTTTT. It yields the protein CASSDGGQALFF.

The chain joins TRBV5-4 to TRBJ2-6; no clear D gene. CDR3 size: 13 residues. Deletions cut 1 base from V and 3 bases from J, with 2 bases between. Germline V gene lookup returns CDR1 SGHNT and CDR2 YYREEE (reference sequence). The CDR3 loop is CASSLYGANVLTF. The CDR3 DNA is TGTGCCAGCAGCTTGTATGGGGCCAACGTCCTGACTTTC.

The V gene is TRBV10-2, the J gene TRBJ1-4; TRBD1 matches 10 bases. Looked up from germline, CDR1 is WSHSY and CDR2 is SAAADI. There are 18 residues in the CDR3. Trimming cost V 2 bases and J 7 bases; bases outside gene matches: 13. The chain's CDR3 is CASSEASGTGVRSEKLFF. CDR3 in DNA: TGCGCCAGCAGTGAGGCTTCCGGGACAGGGGTGCGAAGTGAAAAACTGTTTTTT.

This clonotype was seen only a few times. This chain joins TRBV5-5 and TRBJ2-3, with TRBD1 matching over 10 bases. V was clipped by 4 bases and J by 2 bases; unmatched bases: 4. Per germline, CDR1 SGHKS and CDR2 YYEKEE (reference sequence). The CDR3 has 15 residues. The CDR3 protein is CASSDRQGATDTQYF. For the CDR3, the DNA is TGTGCCAGCAGCGACCGACAGGGGGCCACAGATACGCAGTATTTT.

The chain links TRBV10-3 to TRBJ2-3, with 7 bases fitting TRBD1. There are 14 residues in the CDR3. Germline V gene data show CDR1 as ENHRY and CDR2 as SYGVKD. The V gene end was trimmed by 4 bases and the J gene end by 4 bases; junction bases not matched to a gene: 5. The CDR3 reads CAISGDRVADTQYF. For the CDR3, the DNA is TGTGCCATCAGTGGAGACAGGGTTGCAGATACGCAGTATTTT.

The V call is TRBV5-8, the J call TRBJ2-1, with D perhaps TRBD1 or TRBD2 (5 bases each). The germline V gene has CDR1 SGHTS and CDR2 YDEGEE. The V and J ends lost 5 bases and 9 bases respectively, with 24 bases between them. This CDR3 spans 16 amino acids. The CDR3 nucleotides are TGTGCCAGCAGGCGATTGGGACGCCAGGGATCAGGTGAGCAGTTCTTC. This codes for CASRRLGRQGSGEQFF.

This clonotype was seen more than once but under ten times. V gene TRBV18 combines with J gene TRBJ1-4; no firm D call. Between the trimmed V and J ends, which lost 3 bases and 7 bases, there was a span of 6 bases. The CDR3 spans 12 residues. Germline CDR1 KGHSH, CDR2 LQKENI. The CDR3 here is CASSPLGEKLFF. CDR3 coding DNA: TGTGCCAGCTCACCCCTAGGTGAAAAACTGTTTTTT.

This clonotype came up a few times. V and J are TRBV6-2 or TRBV6-3 and TRBJ2-7; 9 positions agree with TRBD1. With 6 bases clipped from V and 7 bases from J, the junction kept 7 bases outside the gene matches. Germline CDR1 MNHEY, CDR2 SVGEGT. This CDR3 contains 13 residues. CDR3 residues: CASRRTGVGEQYV. The CDR3, as DNA: TGTGCCAGCAGGCGGACAGGGGTCGGGGAGCAGTACGTC.

This clonotype was seen a handful of times. This rearrangement joins TRBV4-1 to TRBJ2-5; weak D call: TRBD1 (7 bases). The CDR3 is 16 amino acids. Germline lookup yields CDR1 MGHRA and CDR2 YSYEKL. V dropped 3 bases and J dropped 5 bases, with 19 bases sitting between them. CDR3 sequence reads: CASSQLVQGGRETQYF. As DNA, the CDR3 is TGCGCCAGCAGCCAGCTAGTTCAGGGGGGACGGGAGACCCAGTACTTC.

This clonotype was detected many times. The V call is TRBV27, the J call TRBJ2-1; tentatively, D is TRBD2 (5 bases). Germline CDR1 and CDR2: MNHEY and SMNVEV (reference sequence). The CDR3 is 14 amino acids. V gave up 10 bases and J gave up 6 bases, with 19 bases separating them. CDR3 sequence (DNA): TGTGCCACCGGGGTCATATCCAGTCGCAATGAGCAGTTCTTC. Translating gives CATGVISSRNEQFF.

This clonotype has more than one count but fewer than ten. The chain carries TRBV20-1 and TRBJ1-1; TRBD1 agrees at 7 bases. CDR3 length equals 12 residues. Germline CDR1 and CDR2: DFQATT and SNEGSKA (reference sequence). Here the CDR3 DNA reads TGCAGCACGGCCGAGGGGGCCTCTGAAGCTTTCTTT. It is translated as CSTAEGASEAFF.

This clonotype has a count of ten or more. The CDR3 spells CASSVKGPVDTQYF. The DNA of the CDR3 is TGTGCCAGCAGCGTGAAAGGACCGGTGGATACGCAGTATTTT. V gene TRBV9 combines with J gene TRBJ2-3; no clear D gene. CDR1 is SGDLS and CDR2 is YYNGEE in the germline V gene. V dropped 2 bases and J dropped 6 bases, with 13 bases sitting between them. The length of the CDR3 is 14 residues.

J is TRBJ2-5 and V is TRBV5-1; 12 bases line up with TRBD1. The CDR3 consists of 16 residues. CDR1 is SGHRS, CDR2 YFSETQ, per germline. After removal of 3 bases from V and 4 bases from J, the junction contained 7 bases not matched to a gene. In DNA, the CDR3 is TGCGCCAGCAGCTCTCCGGGACAGGGGGCCGCAGAGACCCAGTACTTC. It is translated as CASSSPGQGAAETQYF.

Notes on this clonotype: Mismatch with germline at one junction end may stem from a read error. J is TRBJ2-1 and V is TRBV7-7; maybe TRBD2 (6 bases). There are 13 residues in the CDR3. Germline CDR1 is SSHAT and CDR2 is FNYEAQ (reference sequence). The CDR3 DNA follows: TGTGCTAGCAGCCCGAGACTAGGGAATGAGCAGTTCTTC. Translation gives CASSPRLGNEQFF.

This clonotype was recorded a few times. V usage is TRBV7-9 and J usage is TRBJ2-2, with D unclear. V was cut by 5 bases and J by 2 bases, with 12 bases left in between. The CDR3 runs to 15 residues. CDR1 is SEHNR and CDR2 is FQNEAQ in the germline V gene (reference sequence). Here the CDR3 reads CASSQAGPNTGELFF. The CDR3 nucleotides are TGTGCCAGCAGCCAGGCCGGCCCAAACACCGGGGAGCTGTTTTTT.

J is TRBJ1-4 and V is TRBV4-3, with TRBD1 identical over 10 bases. Germline CDR1 reads LGHNA; CDR2 reads YSLEER. Unmatched junction bases numbered 6, after V lost 1 base and J lost 7 bases. This CDR3 has 16 amino acids. CDR3 in DNA: TGCGCCAGCAGCCAAGTCAGGGGACAGGGGCTTGAAAAACTGTTTTTT. Translating it yields CASSQVRGQGLEKLFF.

The table lists this clonotype with a few counts. CDR3 protein: CASSSGQGGSTDTQYF. CDR3 nucleotides: TGTGCCAGCAGCTCGGGACAGGGGGGGTCCACAGATACGCAGTATTTT. The rearrangement links TRBV7-9 to TRBJ2-3, with TRBD1 matching 11 bases. Germline CDR1 is SEHNR and CDR2 is FQNEAQ (reference sequence). Trimming at V came to 4 bases and at J to 2 bases, leaving 5 bases not matched to a gene. The CDR3 length is 16 residues.

This clonotype was counted between two and nine times. This sequence joins TRBV4-3 and TRBJ2-2; D ambiguous. Trimming took 5 bases from V and 6 from J, leaving 7 bases between them. The CDR3 is 12 amino acids. Per the germline V gene, CDR1 is LGHNA and CDR2 is YSLEER. The CDR3 region has the DNA TGCGCCAGCAGCTTATGGCCCGGGGAGCTGTTTTTT. This gives the protein CASSLWPGELFF.

This clonotype has more than one count but fewer than ten. The rearrangement uses TRBV6-2 or TRBV6-3 and TRBJ1-1, with D possibly matching TRBD1 (5 bases). Germline V CDR1 and CDR2: MNHEY, SVGEGT. Trimming shortened V by 2 bases and J by 9 bases, and 10 bases separated the two germline ends. The length of the CDR3 is 12 residues. CDR3 DNA: TGTGCCAGCAGTTACGGGGGTTTTAAAGCTTTCTTT. It yields the protein CASSYGGFKAFF.